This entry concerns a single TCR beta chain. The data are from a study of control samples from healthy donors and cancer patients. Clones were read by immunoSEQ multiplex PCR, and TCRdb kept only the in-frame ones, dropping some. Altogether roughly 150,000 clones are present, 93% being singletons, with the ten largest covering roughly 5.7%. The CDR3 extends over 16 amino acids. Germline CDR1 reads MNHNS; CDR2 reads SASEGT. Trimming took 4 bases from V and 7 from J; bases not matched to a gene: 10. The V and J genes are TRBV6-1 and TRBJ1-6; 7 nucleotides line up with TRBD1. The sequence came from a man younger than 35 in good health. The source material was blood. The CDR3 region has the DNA TGTGCCAGCAGTGTCGGGATGGACAGGCCGAATTCACCCCTCCACTTT. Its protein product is CASSVGMDRPNSPLHF.